These T cell receptor beta chains were read from a single sample in a study of shared clonotypes between healthy human individuals. TCRdb keeps only in-frame clones here, not all; method: immunoSEQ multiplex PCR. The sample carries millions of clones, approximately 95% recorded once. The sample consisted of naive CD8+ T cells sorted from blood. Every receptor here comes from a man younger than 35 in good health. Both conserved end residues are part of each CDR3. The order of the fields is V gene, J gene, D gene, clone size, CDR3 protein, CDR3 DNA. The D gene is left open where the match is weak. Rows give clone size only sometimes, using once, few, many, or a class for an expanded clone.

TRBV9,TRBJ1-1,.,once,CASSGQLLNTEAFF,TGTGCCAGCAGCGGGCAACTACTGAACACTGAAGCTTTCTTT
TRBV7-9,TRBJ2-5,TRBD1,once,CASSDRDQETQYF,TGTGCCAGCAGCGACAGGGACCAAGAGACCCAGTACTTC
TRBV6-1,TRBJ1-3,.,.,CASSEQQISGNTIYF,TGTGCCAGCAGTGAACAGCAAATCTCTGGAAACACCATATATTTT
TRBV28,TRBJ1-2,.,.,CASSLGFGSHYGYTF,TGTGCCAGCAGTTTGGGTTTTGGCAGTCATTATGGCTACACCTTC
TRBV5-5,TRBJ1-2,.,.,CASAGGGGDYGYTF,TGTGCCAGTGCAGGAGGGGGAGGCGACTATGGCTACACCTTC
TRBV2,TRBJ2-7,.,.,CASSENGYEQYF,TGTGCCAGCAGTGAAAATGGGTACGAGCAGTACTTC
TRBV27,TRBJ2-7,.,.,CASSSSSGPRGDEQYF,TGTGCCAGCAGCTCCTCAAGCGGGCCCAGGGGCGACGAGCAGTACTTC
TRBV15,TRBJ2-7,.,.,CATSRDPGISYEQYF,TGTGCCACCAGCAGAGATCCAGGCATCTCCTACGAGCAGTACTTC
TRBV4-1,TRBJ1-2,.,.,CASSLDYEDYGYTF,TGCGCCAGCAGCCTAGATTATGAAGACTATGGCTACACCTTC
TRBV27,TRBJ2-7,.,.,CASSLNSPYEQYF,TGTGCCAGCAGTTTAAACTCCCCATACGAGCAGTACTTC
TRBV2,TRBJ2-7,.,.,CASSESETGSSYEQYF,TGTGCCAGCAGTGAATCAGAGACAGGTTCTTCCTACGAGCAGTACTTC
TRBV7-7,TRBJ2-3,.,.,CASSYPSRGDTQYF,TGTGCTAGCAGCTACCCGTCCCGGGGAGATACGCAGTATTTT
TRBV30,TRBJ1-1,.,.,CAWMDGSLKDTEAFF,TGTGCCTGGATGGACGGATCACTGAAGGACACTGAAGCTTTCTTT
TRBV6-1,TRBJ2-1,.,.,CASSEVWWGDNEQFF,TGTGCCAGCAGTGAAGTCTGGTGGGGCGACAATGAGCAGTTCTTC
TRBV18,TRBJ1-5,TRBD1,.,CASSPSIRTGLGNQPQHF,TGTGCCAGCTCACCGTCGATTCGGACAGGGTTAGGAAATCAGCCCCAGCATTTT
TRBV2,TRBJ2-7,TRBD1,.,CASSDSRGRSYEQYF,TGTGCCAGCAGTGATAGCAGGGGGCGATCCTACGAGCAGTACTTC
TRBV14,TRBJ1-2,TRBD1,.,CASSQHTGGNYGYTF,TGTGCCAGCAGCCAACATACAGGGGGGAACTATGGCTACACCTTC
TRBV6-1,TRBJ1-2,.,once,CASSVDFSINYGYTF,TGTGCCAGCAGTGTAGACTTTTCAATAAACTATGGCTACACCTTC
TRBV2,TRBJ2-1,.,.,CASEGDTIHNEQFF,TGTGCCAGCGAGGGGGACACAATTCACAATGAGCAGTTCTTC
TRBV6-6,TRBJ2-5,TRBD2,.,CASTKTIAGVKETQYF,TGTGCCAGCACCAAAACCATAGCGGGGGTGAAAGAGACCCAGTACTTC
TRBV28,TRBJ1-5,.,.,CASKTADPSNQPQHF,TGTGCCAGCAAAACCGCGGATCCCAGCAATCAGCCCCAGCATTTT
TRBV28,TRBJ1-5,.,.,CASSLRDGKPNQPQHF,TGTGCCAGCAGTTTAAGAGACGGGAAACCCAATCAGCCCCAGCATTTT
TRBV4-1,TRBJ2-7,.,.,CASSQVGDYEQYF,TGCGCCAGCAGCCAAGTCGGCGACTACGAGCAGTACTTC
TRBV30,TRBJ2-1,.,.,CAWSADFNEQFF,TGTGCCTGGAGTGCGGACTTCAATGAGCAGTTCTTC
TRBV7-9,TRBJ2-2,.,.,CASSLGVEIRIETGELFF,TGTGCCAGCAGCTTAGGGGTGGAAATCCGGATAGAGACCGGGGAGCTGTTTTTT
TRBV5-1,TRBJ2-7,.,.,CASTAGGGNEQYF,TGCGCCAGCACCGCAGGGGGGGGCAACGAGCAGTACTTC
TRBV10-3,TRBJ2-5,.,.,CAISEGWQETQYF,TGTGCCATCAGTGAGGGGTGGCAAGAGACCCAGTACTTC
TRBV30,TRBJ1-1,TRBD1,few,CAWSLTGNIEAFF,TGTGCCTGGAGCCTGACAGGGAACATTGAAGCTTTCTTT
TRBV27,TRBJ2-7,.,few,CASSLTASYEQYF,TGTGCCAGCAGTTTAACGGCCTCCTACGAGCAGTACTTC
TRBV6-1,TRBJ1-5,.,.,CASSEVGRGPIPQPQHF,TGTGCCAGCAGTGAAGTCGGAAGGGGACCTATTCCTCAGCCCCAGCATTTT
TRBV11-3,TRBJ2-2,.,once,CASSPPGGGNGELFF,TGTGCCAGCAGCCCGCCAGGGGGGGGGAACGGGGAGCTGTTTTTT